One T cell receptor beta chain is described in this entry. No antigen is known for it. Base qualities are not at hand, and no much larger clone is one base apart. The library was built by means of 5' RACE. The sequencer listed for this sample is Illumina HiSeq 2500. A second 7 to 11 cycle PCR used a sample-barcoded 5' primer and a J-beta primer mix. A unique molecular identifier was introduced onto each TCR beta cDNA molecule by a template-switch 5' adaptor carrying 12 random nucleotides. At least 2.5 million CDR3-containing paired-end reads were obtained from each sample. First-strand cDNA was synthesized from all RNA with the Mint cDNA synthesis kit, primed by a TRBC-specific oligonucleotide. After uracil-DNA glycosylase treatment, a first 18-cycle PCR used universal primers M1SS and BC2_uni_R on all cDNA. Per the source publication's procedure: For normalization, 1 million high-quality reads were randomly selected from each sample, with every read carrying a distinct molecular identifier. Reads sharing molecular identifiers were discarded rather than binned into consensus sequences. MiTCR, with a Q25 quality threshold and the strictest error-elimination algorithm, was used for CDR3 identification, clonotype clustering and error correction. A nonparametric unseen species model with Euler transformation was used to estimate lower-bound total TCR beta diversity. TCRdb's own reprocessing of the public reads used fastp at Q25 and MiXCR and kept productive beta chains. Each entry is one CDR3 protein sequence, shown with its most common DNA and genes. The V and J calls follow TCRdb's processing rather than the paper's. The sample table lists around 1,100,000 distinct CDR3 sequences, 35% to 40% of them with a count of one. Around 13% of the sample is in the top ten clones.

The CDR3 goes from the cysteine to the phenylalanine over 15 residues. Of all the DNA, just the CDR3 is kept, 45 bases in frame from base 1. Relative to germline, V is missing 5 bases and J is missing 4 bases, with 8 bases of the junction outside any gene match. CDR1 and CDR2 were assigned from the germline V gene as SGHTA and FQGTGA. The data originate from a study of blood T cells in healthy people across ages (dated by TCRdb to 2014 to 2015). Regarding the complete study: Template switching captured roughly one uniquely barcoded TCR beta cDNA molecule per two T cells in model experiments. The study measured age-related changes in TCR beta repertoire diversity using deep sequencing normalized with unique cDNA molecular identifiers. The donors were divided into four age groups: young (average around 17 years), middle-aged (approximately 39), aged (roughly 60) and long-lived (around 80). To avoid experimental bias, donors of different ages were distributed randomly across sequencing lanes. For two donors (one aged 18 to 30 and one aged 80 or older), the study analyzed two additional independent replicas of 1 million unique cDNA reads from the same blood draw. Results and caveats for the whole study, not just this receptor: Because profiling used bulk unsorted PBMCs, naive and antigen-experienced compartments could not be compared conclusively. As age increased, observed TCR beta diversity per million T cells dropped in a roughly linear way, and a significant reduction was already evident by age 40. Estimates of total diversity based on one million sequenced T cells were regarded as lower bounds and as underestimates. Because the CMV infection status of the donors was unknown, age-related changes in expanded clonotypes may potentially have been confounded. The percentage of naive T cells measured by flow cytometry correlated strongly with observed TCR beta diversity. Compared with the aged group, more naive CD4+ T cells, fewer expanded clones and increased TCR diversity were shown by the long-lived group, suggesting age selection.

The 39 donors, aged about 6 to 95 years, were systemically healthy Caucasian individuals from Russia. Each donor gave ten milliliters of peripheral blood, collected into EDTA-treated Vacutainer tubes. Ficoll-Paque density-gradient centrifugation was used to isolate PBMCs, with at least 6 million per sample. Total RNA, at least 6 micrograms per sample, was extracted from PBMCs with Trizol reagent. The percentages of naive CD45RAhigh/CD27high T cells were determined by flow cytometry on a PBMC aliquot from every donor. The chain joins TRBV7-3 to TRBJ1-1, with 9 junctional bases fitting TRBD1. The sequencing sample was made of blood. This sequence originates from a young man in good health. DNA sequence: TGTGCCAGCAGCCCGACAGGGGGATCGATCACTGAAGCTTTCTTT. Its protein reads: CASSPTGGSITEAFF.